These 10 T cell receptor beta chains were sequenced from one sample in a study of blood T cell repertoires in COVID-19. The assay was immunoSEQ multiplex PCR, and TCRdb's table has in-frame clones only and misses some. The repertoire includes tens of thousands of clones, under 90% of them detected once, and more than 5% sits in the top ten. The sequenced material came from peripheral blood. The receptors were sampled from a man aged 60 to 69 with COVID-19, enrolled during active disease.

The rearrangement uses TRBV6-6 and TRBJ1-2, with 7 nucleotides matching TRBD1. Germline V lookup: CDR1 MNHNY, CDR2 SVGAGI (reference sequence). The CDR3 contains 16 residues. V lost 2 bases to trimming and J lost 5 bases; unmatched junction nucleotides: 11. The CDR3 protein is CASSYPLGQRKYGYTF. In DNA, the CDR3 is TGTGCCAGCAGTTACCCCTTGGGACAGCGAAAGTATGGCTACACCTTC.

This chain joins TRBV5-1 and TRBJ2-2; D ambiguous. Germline loops: CDR1 SGHRS, CDR2 YFSETQ. This CDR3 comprises 18 residues. The ends were cut back, 2 bases at V and 5 bases at J, with 22 bases in the middle. The CDR3, as DNA: TGCGCCAGCAGCTTCCGGCGGAGCCCCCATCCGTCAACCGGGGAGCTGTTTTTT. Amino acid sequence: CASSFRRSPHPSTGELFF.

The chain is built from TRBV6-5 and TRBJ1-2, with TRBD1 identical over 8 bases. This CDR3 region has 15 residues. Trimming at V came to 5 bases and at J to 8 bases, leaving 13 bases not matched to a gene. The germline V gene has CDR1 MNHEY and CDR2 SVGAGI. CDR3 in amino acids: CASSRSDRGRGGYTF. The CDR3 coding sequence is TGTGCCAGCAGTAGGTCTGACAGGGGAAGAGGCGGCTACACCTTC.

As DNA, the CDR3 is TGTGCCAGCAGCCAAATTCCCCTGGGCGCGGGAGAAAAACTGTTTTTT. Translated, it gives CASSQIPLGAGEKLFF. The rearrangement links TRBV3-1 (or the pseudogene TRBV3-2) to TRBJ1-4, with no clear D. Germline CDR1 and CDR2: LGHDT and YNNKEL (reference sequence). CDR3 length equals 16 residues. Between the trimmed V and J ends, which lost 2 bases and 8 bases, there was a span of 18 bases.

The chain is built from TRBV18 and TRBJ1-2; no clear D. Germline CDR1 is KGHSH and CDR2 is LQKENI. V lost 0 bases and J lost 6, with 11 bases in between. The length of the CDR3 is 14 residues. The CDR3 DNA follows: TGTGCCAGCTCACCACCGTTGACCGGGAATGGCTACACCTTC. Translating gives CASSPPLTGNGYTF.

V usage is TRBV5-1 and J usage is TRBJ2-2; 7 bases fit TRBD1. Germline V lookup: CDR1 SGHRS, CDR2 YFSETQ. The V segment lost 4 bases and the J segment 5 bases; nucleotides outside the gene matches: 8. This CDR3 region has 15 residues. For the CDR3, the DNA is TGCGCCAGCAGCGAGGCAGGGGGTGAAACCGGGGAGCTGTTTTTT. Amino acids: CASSEAGGETGELFF.

V and J are TRBV27 and TRBJ2-6, with TRBD1 identical over 10 bases. Per the germline V gene, CDR1 is MNHEY and CDR2 is SMNVEV (reference sequence). CDR3 length: 18 residues. V lost 5 bases, J lost 4 bases, and 11 bases stayed unmatched. CDR3 in DNA: TGTGCCAGCAGTGGGCTGGGACAGGGGAGCGCCGGGGCCAACGTCCTGACTTTC. Translating it yields CASSGLGQGSAGANVLTF.

The V gene is TRBV7-2, the J gene TRBJ2-5; 13 nucleotides match TRBD2. Per germline, CDR1 SGHTA and CDR2 FQGNSA. V was clipped by 5 bases and J by 5 bases; unmatched bases: 14. The CDR3 is made up of 18 amino acids. The CDR3 reads CASSRGLAGSGSGETQYF. For the CDR3, the DNA is TGTGCCAGCAGCCGGGGACTAGCGGGATCGGGGTCAGGGGAGACCCAGTACTTC.

In nucleotides, the CDR3 is TGCGCCAGCAGGACGGGACTAGCGGGAGATTGGGAGACCCAGTACTTC. The encoded protein is CASRTGLAGDWETQYF. The rearrangement uses TRBV10-2 and TRBJ2-5; 14 bases match TRBD2. The CDR3 is 16 residues long. In germline, CDR1 is WSHSY, CDR2 SAAADI. V dropped 6 bases and J dropped 5; count of bases not matched to a gene: 8.

This chain connects TRBV19 to TRBJ2-3, with 9 bases fitting TRBD2. Germline assignment: CDR1 LNHDA and CDR2 SQIVND (reference sequence). The CDR3 is 17 residues long. Unmatched junction bases numbered 13, after V lost 5 bases and J lost 4 bases. CDR3 nucleotide sequence: TGTGCCAGTAGTCTAATGGCGGGAGGGCCGATCCCAGATACGCAGTATTTT. Translating gives CASSLMAGGPIPDTQYF. Full variable domain (outside the CDR3, taken from reference TRBV19 and TRBJ2-3): DGGITQSPKYLFRKEGQNVTLSCEQNLNHDAMYWYRQDPGQGLRLIYYSQIVNDFQKGDIAEGYSVSREKKESFPLTVTSAQKNPTAFYLCASSLMAGGPIPDTQYFGPGTRLTVL.